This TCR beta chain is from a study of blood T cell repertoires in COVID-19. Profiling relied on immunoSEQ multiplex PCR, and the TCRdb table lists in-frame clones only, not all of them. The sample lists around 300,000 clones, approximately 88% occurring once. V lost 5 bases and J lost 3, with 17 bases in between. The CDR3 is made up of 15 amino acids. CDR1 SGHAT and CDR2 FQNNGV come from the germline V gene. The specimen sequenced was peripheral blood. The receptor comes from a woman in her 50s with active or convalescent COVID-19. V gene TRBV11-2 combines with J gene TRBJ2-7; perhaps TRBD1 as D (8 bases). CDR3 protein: CASSPIQGEGYEQYF. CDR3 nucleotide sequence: TGTGCCAGCAGCCCCATACAGGGGGAGGGCTACGAGCAGTACTTC.